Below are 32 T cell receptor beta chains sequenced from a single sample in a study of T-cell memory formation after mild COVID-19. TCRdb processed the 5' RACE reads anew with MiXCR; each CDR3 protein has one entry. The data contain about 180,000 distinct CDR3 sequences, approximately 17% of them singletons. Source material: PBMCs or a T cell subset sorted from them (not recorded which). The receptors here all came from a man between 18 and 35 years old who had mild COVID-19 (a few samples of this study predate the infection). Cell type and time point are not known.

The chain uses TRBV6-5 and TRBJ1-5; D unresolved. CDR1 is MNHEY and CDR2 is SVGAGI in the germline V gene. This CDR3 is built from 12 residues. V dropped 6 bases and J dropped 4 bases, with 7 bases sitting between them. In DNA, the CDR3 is TGTGCCAGCAGGACATCAAATCAGCCCCAGCATTTT. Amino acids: CASRTSNQPQHF.

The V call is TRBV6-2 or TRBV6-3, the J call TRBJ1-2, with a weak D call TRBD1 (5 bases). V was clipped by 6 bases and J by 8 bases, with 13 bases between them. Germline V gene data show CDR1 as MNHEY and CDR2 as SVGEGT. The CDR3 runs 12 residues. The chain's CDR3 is CASSQGPLGYTF. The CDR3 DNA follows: TGTGCCAGCAGCCAGGGACCTTTGGGCTACACCTTC.

DNA of the CDR3: TGTGCCAGCAGTTACAGGGTGACAGGGGGCTCCTATGGCTACACCTTC. It is translated as CASSYRVTGGSYGYTF. The V call is TRBV6-5, the J call TRBJ1-2; 10 bases fit TRBD1. J lost 4 bases, V lost 2 bases, and 7 bases had no gene match. The CDR3 covers 16 residues. The germline V gene has CDR1 MNHEY and CDR2 SVGAGI.

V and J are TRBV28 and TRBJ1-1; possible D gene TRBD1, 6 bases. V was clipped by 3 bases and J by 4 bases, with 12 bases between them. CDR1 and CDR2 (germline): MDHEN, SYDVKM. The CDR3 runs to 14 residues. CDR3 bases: TGTGCCAGCAGTTTTGACAGGTGGGGCACTGAAGCTTTCTTT. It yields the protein CASSFDRWGTEAFF.

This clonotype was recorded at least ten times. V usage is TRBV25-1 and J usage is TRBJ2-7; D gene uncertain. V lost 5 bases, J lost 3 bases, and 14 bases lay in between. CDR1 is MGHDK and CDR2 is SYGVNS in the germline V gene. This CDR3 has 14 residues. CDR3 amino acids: CASSPQTPHYEQYF. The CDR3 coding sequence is TGTGCCAGCAGTCCACAAACTCCGCACTACGAGCAGTACTTC.

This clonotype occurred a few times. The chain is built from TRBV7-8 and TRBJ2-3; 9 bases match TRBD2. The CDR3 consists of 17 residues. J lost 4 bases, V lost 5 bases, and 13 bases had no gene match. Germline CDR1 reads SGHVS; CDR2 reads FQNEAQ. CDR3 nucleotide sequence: TGTGCCAGCAGCCCTACTCGCCAATCTAGCGGGGCAGATACGCAGTATTTT. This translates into CASSPTRQSSGADTQYF.

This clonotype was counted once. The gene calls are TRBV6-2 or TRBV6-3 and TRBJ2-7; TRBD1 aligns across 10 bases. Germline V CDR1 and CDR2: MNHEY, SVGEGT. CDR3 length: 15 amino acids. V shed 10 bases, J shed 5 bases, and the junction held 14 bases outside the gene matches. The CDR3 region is CATMRRGTGAHEQYF. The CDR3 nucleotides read TGTGCCACCATGAGGAGAGGGACAGGGGCACACGAGCAGTACTTC.

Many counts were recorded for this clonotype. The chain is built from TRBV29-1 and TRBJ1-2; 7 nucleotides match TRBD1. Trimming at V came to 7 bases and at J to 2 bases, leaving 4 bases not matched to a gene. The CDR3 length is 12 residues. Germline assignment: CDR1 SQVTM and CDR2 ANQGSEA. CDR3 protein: CSGRQGNYGYTF. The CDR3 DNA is TGCAGCGGACGACAGGGCAACTATGGCTACACCTTC.

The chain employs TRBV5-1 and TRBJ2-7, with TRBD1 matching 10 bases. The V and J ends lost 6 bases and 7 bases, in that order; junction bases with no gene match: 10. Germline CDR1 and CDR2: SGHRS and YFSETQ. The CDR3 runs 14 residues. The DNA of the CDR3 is TGCGCCAGCAACACCGGGACAGGGGCGCGGGAGCAGTACTTC. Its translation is CASNTGTGAREQYF.

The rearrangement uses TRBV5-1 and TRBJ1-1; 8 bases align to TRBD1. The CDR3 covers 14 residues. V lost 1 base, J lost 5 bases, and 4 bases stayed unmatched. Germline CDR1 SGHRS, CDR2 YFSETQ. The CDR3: CASSLYRGDTEAFF. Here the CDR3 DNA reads TGCGCCAGCAGCTTGTACAGGGGGGATACTGAAGCTTTCTTT.

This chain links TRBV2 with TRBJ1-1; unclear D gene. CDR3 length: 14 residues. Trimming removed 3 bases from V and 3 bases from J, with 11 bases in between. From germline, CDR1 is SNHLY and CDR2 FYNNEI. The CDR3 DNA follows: TGTGCCAGCAGTGAGACCATTCGTCACACTGAAGCTTTCTTT. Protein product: CASSETIRHTEAFF.

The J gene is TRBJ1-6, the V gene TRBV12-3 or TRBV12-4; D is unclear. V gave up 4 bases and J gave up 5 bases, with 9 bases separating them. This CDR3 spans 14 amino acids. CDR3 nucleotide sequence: TGTGCCAGCAGTTATTCCAGCAATAATTCACCCCTCCACTTT. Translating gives CASSYSSNNSPLHF.

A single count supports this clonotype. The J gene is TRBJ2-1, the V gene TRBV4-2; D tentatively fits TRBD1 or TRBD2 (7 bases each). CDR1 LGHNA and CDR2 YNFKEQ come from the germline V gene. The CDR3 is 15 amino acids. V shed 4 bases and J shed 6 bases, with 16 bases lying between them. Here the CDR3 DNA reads TGTGCCAGCAGCCCTGCCAGGGGGGGGAGCAATGAGCAGTTCTTC. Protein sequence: CASSPARGGSNEQFF.

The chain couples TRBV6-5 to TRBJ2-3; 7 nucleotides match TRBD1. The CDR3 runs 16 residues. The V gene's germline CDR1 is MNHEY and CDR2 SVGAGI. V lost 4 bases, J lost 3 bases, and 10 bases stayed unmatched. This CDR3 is CASSSTTGDRTDTQYF. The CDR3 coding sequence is TGTGCCAGCAGTTCCACAACAGGGGATAGGACAGATACGCAGTATTTT.

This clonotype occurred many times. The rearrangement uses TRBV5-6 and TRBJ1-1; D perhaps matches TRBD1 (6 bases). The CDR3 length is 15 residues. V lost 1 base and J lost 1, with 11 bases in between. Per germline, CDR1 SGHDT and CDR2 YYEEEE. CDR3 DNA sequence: TGTGCCAGCAGCTTGTGGGGGGCCACGAACACTGAAGCTTTCTTT. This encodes CASSLWGATNTEAFF.

The CDR3 loop is CASSFGIAGGQETQYF. CDR3 bases: TGTGCCAGCAGCTTCGGGATAGCGGGGGGACAAGAGACCCAGTACTTC. The chain is built from TRBV7-9 and TRBJ2-5; the match to TRBD2 covers 10 bases. The CDR3 sequence is 16 residues long. Germline CDR1 reads SEHNR; CDR2 reads FQNEAQ (reference sequence). Trimming took 3 bases from V and 2 from J; bases not matched to a gene: 6.

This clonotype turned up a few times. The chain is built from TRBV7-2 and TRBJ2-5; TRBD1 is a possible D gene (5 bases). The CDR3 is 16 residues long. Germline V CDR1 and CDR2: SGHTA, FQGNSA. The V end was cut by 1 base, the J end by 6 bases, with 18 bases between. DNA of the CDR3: TGTGCCAGCAGCTTAGAGCCGATAGGGGCTTTAAAGACCCAGTACTTC. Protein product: CASSLEPIGALKTQYF.

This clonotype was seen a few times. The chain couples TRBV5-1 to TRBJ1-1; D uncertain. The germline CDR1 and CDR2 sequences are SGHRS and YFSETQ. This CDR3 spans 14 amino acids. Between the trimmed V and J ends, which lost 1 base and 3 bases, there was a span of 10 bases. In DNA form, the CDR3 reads TGCGCCAGCAGCTTGACGGGGATTGACACTGAAGCTTTCTTT. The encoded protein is CASSLTGIDTEAFF.

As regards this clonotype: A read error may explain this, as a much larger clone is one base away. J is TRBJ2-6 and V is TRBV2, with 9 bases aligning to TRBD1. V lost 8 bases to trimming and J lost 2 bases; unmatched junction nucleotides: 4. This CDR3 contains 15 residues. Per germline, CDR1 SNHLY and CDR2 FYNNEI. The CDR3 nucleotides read TGTGCCAGCCGTGGGGACAGGGCTGGGGCCAACGTCCTGACTTTC. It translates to CASRGDRAGANVLTF.

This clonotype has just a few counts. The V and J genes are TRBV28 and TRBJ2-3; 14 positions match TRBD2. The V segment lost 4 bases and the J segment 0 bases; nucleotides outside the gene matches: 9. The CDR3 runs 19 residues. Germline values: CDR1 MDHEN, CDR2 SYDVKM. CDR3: CASSSPGTSGGGSTDTQYF. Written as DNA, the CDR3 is TGTGCCAGCAGTTCCCCCGGGACTAGCGGGGGTGGAAGCACAGATACGCAGTATTTT.

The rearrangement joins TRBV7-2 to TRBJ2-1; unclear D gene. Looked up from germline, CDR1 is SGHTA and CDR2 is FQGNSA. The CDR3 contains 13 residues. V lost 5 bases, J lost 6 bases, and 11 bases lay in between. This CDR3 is CASSPRLPNEQFF. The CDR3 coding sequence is TGTGCCAGCAGCCCTCGGCTTCCCAATGAGCAGTTCTTC.

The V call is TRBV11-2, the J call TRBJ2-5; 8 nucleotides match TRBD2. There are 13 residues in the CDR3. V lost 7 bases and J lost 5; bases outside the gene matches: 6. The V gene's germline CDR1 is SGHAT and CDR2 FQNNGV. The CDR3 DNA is TGTGCCAGCACCGGGGGGGCCAGGGAGACCCAGTACTTC. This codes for CASTGGARETQYF.

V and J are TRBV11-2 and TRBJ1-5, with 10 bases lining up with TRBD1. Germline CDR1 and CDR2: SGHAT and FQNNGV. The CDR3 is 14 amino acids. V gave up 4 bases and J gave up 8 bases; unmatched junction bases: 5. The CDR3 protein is CASSSGTGEKPQHF. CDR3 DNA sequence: TGTGCCAGCAGCTCCGGGACAGGGGAGAAGCCCCAGCATTTT.

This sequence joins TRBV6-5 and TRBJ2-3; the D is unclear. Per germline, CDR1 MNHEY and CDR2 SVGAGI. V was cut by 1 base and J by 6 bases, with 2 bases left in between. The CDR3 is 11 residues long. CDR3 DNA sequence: TGTGCCAGCAGTTACTGGGATACGCAGTATTTT. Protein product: CASSYWDTQYF.

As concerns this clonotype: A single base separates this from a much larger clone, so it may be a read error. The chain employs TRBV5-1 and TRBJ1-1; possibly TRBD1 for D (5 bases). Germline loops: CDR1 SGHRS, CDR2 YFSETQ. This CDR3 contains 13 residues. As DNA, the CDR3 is TGCGACAGCAGCTTGGATCCGACAGCTGAAGCTTTCTTT. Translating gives CDSSLDPTAEAFF.

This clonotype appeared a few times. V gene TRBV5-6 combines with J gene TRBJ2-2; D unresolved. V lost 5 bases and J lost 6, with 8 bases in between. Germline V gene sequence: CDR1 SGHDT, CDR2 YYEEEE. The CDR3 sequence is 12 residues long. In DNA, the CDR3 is TGTGCCAGCAGTAAACGTCCCGGGGAGCTGTTTTTT. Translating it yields CASSKRPGELFF. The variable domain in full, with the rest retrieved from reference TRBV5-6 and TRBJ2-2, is DAGVTQSPTHLIKTRGQQVTLRCSPKSGHDTVSWYQQALGQGPQFIFQYYEEEERQRGNFPDRFSGHQFPNYSSELNVNALLLGDSALYLCASSKRPGELFFGEGSRLTVL.

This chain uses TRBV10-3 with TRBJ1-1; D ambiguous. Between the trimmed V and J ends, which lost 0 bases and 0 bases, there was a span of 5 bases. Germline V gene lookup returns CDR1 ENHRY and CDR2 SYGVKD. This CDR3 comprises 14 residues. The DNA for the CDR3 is TGTGCCATCAGTGAGTCGACGGTGAACACTGAAGCTTTCTTT. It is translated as CAISESTVNTEAFF.

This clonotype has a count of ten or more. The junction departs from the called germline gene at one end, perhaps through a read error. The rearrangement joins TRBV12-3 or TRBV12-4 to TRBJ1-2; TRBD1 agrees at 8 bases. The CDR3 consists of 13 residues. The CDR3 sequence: CASSLGQGYGYTF. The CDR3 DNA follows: TGTGCCAGCAGCTTAGGACAGGGCTATGGCTACACCTTC.

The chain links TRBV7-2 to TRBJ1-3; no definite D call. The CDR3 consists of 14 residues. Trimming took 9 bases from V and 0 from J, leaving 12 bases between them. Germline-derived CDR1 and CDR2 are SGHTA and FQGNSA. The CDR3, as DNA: TGTGCCAGTTCCGGCAGCCTCTCTGGAAACACCATATATTTT. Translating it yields CASSGSLSGNTIYF.

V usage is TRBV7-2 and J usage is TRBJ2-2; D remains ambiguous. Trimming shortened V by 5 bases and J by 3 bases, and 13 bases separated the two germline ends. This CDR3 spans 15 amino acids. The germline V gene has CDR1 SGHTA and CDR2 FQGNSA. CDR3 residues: CASSPDGFYTGELFF. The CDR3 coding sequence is TGTGCCAGCAGCCCCGACGGATTCTACACCGGGGAGCTGTTTTTT.

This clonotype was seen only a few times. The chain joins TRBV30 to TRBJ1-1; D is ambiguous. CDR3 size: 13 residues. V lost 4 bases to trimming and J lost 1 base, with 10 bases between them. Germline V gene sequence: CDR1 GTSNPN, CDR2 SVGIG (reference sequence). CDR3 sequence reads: CAWIKEGNTEAFF. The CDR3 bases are TGTGCCTGGATAAAGGAGGGGAACACTGAAGCTTTCTTT. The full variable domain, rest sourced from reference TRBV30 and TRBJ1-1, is SQTIHQWPATLVQPVGSPLSLECTVEGTSNPNLYWYRQAAGRGLQLLFYSVGIGQISSEVPQNLSASRPQDRQFILSSKKLLLSDSGFYLCAWIKEGNTEAFFGQGTRLTVV.

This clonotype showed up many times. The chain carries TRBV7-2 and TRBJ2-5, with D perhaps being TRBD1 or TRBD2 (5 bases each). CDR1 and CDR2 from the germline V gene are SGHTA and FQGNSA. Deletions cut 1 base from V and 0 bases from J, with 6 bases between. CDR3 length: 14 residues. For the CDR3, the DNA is TGTGCCAGCAGCTTAGGGGGGTACCAAGAGACCCAGTACTTC. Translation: CASSLGGYQETQYF.